The rows below give T cell receptor beta chains drawn from one sample of a study of blood T cell repertoires in COVID-19. Clones were sequenced by immunoSEQ multiplex PCR, and TCRdb holds only the in-frame ones, with some missing. The table has 130,000 or so clones, around 90% seen once; the top ten hold about 1.5%. Sequenced material: peripheral blood. The origin of the receptors is a human donor in a cohort sampled during active COVID-19. Each CDR3 is given with its conserved first and last residue. The D gene is left open where the match is weak. Only some rows state a clone size, as once, few, many or a class for expanded clones.

CDR3 protein: CASSYFGATEAFF; CDR3 DNA: TGCGCCAGCAGCTACTTCGGAGCCACTGAAGCTTTCTTT; D gene: -; CDR3 length: 13; clone size: -; J gene: TRBJ1-1; V gene: TRBV4-1
CDR3 protein: CASRRQGGFYGYTF; CDR3 DNA: TGTGCCAGCAGGCGACAGGGGGGTTTCTATGGCTACACCTTC; D gene: TRBD1; CDR3 length: 14; clone size: -; J gene: TRBJ1-2; V gene: TRBV6-5
CDR3 protein: CASSPPGGINTEAFF; CDR3 DNA: TGTGCCAGCTCACCACCGGGGGGGATTAACACTGAAGCTTTCTTT; D gene: -; CDR3 length: 15; clone size: -; J gene: TRBJ1-1; V gene: TRBV18
CDR3 protein: CSDVQGGTEAFF; CDR3 DNA: TGCAGCGACGTTCAGGGAGGCACTGAAGCTTTCTTT; D gene: -; CDR3 length: 12; clone size: -; J gene: TRBJ1-1; V gene: TRBV29-1
CDR3 protein: CASSSGTSGYNEQFF; CDR3 DNA: TGTGCCAGCAGTTCGGGGACTAGCGGCTACAATGAGCAGTTCTTC; D gene: TRBD2; CDR3 length: 15; clone size: -; J gene: TRBJ2-1; V gene: TRBV6-5
CDR3 protein: CAISERWASGIYEQYF; CDR3 DNA: TGTGCCATCAGTGAGCGATGGGCTAGCGGGATCTACGAGCAGTACTTC; D gene: TRBD2; CDR3 length: 16; clone size: -; J gene: TRBJ2-7; V gene: TRBV10-3
CDR3 protein: CSVAGLAGGSDHSYNEQFF; CDR3 DNA: TGCAGCGTCGCGGGACTAGCGGGAGGTTCCGACCACTCCTACAATGAGCAGTTCTTC; D gene: TRBD2; CDR3 length: 19; clone size: -; J gene: TRBJ2-1; V gene: TRBV29-1
CDR3 protein: CASRPTGKNTEAFF; CDR3 DNA: TGCGCCAGCAGACCGACAGGCAAGAACACTGAAGCTTTCTTT; D gene: -; CDR3 length: 14; clone size: -; J gene: TRBJ1-1; V gene: TRBV10-1
CDR3 protein: CASSPIAGHGELFF; CDR3 DNA: TGTGCCAGCAGCCCCATAGCGGGCCACGGGGAGCTGTTTTTT; D gene: TRBD2; CDR3 length: 14; clone size: -; J gene: TRBJ2-2; V gene: TRBV7-9
CDR3 protein: CASSYSPSASYNEQFF; CDR3 DNA: TGTGCCAGCAGTTACTCGCCTAGCGCCTCCTACAATGAGCAGTTCTTC; D gene: -; CDR3 length: 16; clone size: -; J gene: TRBJ2-1; V gene: TRBV6-5
CDR3 protein: CSVSIDNGDTEAFF; CDR3 DNA: TGCAGCGTTTCCATCGACAACGGGGACACTGAAGCTTTCTTT; D gene: -; CDR3 length: 14; clone size: -; J gene: TRBJ1-1; V gene: TRBV29-1
CDR3 protein: CASSLAERGPRNTQYF; CDR3 DNA: TGTGCCAGCAGCTTAGCCGAGCGGGGCCCGCGGAATACGCAGTATTTT; D gene: TRBD2; CDR3 length: 16; clone size: -; J gene: TRBJ2-3; V gene: TRBV11-2
CDR3 protein: CASSQVRGLAAYNEQFF; CDR3 DNA: TGTGCCAGCAGCCAAGTACGGGGTCTAGCAGCTTACAATGAGCAGTTCTTC; D gene: -; CDR3 length: 17; clone size: -; J gene: TRBJ2-1; V gene: TRBV3-1/TRBV3-2
CDR3 protein: CASRERGTGTYEQYF; CDR3 DNA: TGTGCCAGTAGGGAAAGGGGGACAGGAACCTACGAGCAGTACTTC; D gene: TRBD1; CDR3 length: 15; clone size: -; J gene: TRBJ2-7; V gene: TRBV19
CDR3 protein: CATSIKTGNYGYTF; CDR3 DNA: TGTGCCACCAGCATCAAGACAGGGAACTATGGCTACACCTTC; D gene: TRBD1; CDR3 length: 14; clone size: -; J gene: TRBJ1-2; V gene: TRBV15
CDR3 protein: CASSLAGTIANYGYTF; CDR3 DNA: TGTGCCAGCAGCTTGGCAGGGACTATAGCTAACTATGGCTACACCTTC; D gene: -; CDR3 length: 16; clone size: -; J gene: TRBJ1-2; V gene: TRBV5-4
CDR3 protein: CASSYSAQATDTQYF; CDR3 DNA: TGTGCCAGCAGTTACTCGGCCCAGGCTACAGATACGCAGTATTTT; D gene: -; CDR3 length: 15; clone size: -; J gene: TRBJ2-3; V gene: TRBV6-6
CDR3 protein: CASSGWGRDTDTQYF; CDR3 DNA: TGTGCCAGCAGTGGTTGGGGGCGCGACACAGATACGCAGTATTTT; D gene: -; CDR3 length: 15; clone size: few; J gene: TRBJ2-3; V gene: TRBV2
CDR3 protein: CASSPTAGTGELFF; CDR3 DNA: TGTGCCAGCAGCCCCACGGCGGGCACCGGGGAGCTGTTTTTT; D gene: -; CDR3 length: 14; clone size: -; J gene: TRBJ2-2; V gene: TRBV4-2
CDR3 protein: CASSEESRDTQYF; CDR3 DNA: TGTGCCAGCAGTGAGGAGTCTCGGGATACGCAGTATTTT; D gene: -; CDR3 length: 13; clone size: -; J gene: TRBJ2-3; V gene: TRBV2
CDR3 protein: CASSIISGSYEQYF; CDR3 DNA: TGTGCCAGTAGTATCATTAGCGGATCCTACGAGCAGTACTTC; D gene: -; CDR3 length: 14; clone size: -; J gene: TRBJ2-7; V gene: TRBV19
CDR3 protein: CASSERENTEAFF; CDR3 DNA: TGTGCCAGCAGTGAACGGGAGAACACTGAAGCTTTCTTT; D gene: -; CDR3 length: 13; clone size: -; J gene: TRBJ1-1; V gene: TRBV6-4
CDR3 protein: CASTSTPSSYNEQFF; CDR3 DNA: TGTGCCAGCACCTCAACCCCGAGCTCCTACAATGAGCAGTTCTTC; D gene: -; CDR3 length: 15; clone size: few; J gene: TRBJ2-1; V gene: TRBV6-5
CDR3 protein: CTSSQQSGRGETQYF; CDR3 DNA: TGCACCAGCAGCCAACAAAGCGGGAGAGGGGAGACCCAGTACTTC; D gene: -; CDR3 length: 15; clone size: many; J gene: TRBJ2-5; V gene: TRBV1
CDR3 protein: CATRTGGEETQYF; CDR3 DNA: TGTGCCACTAGGACAGGAGGAGAGGAGACCCAGTACTTC; D gene: TRBD1; CDR3 length: 13; clone size: -; J gene: TRBJ2-5; V gene: TRBV19
CDR3 protein: CASSLLYNEQFF; CDR3 DNA: TGTGCCAGCAGTTTACTCTACAATGAGCAGTTCTTC; D gene: -; CDR3 length: 12; clone size: -; J gene: TRBJ2-1; V gene: TRBV12-3/TRBV12-4
CDR3 protein: CASSPTGTSVIGELFF; CDR3 DNA: TGTGCTAGCAGCCCAACCGGGACTTCAGTCATCGGGGAGCTGTTTTTT; D gene: -; CDR3 length: 16; clone size: -; J gene: TRBJ2-2; V gene: TRBV7-7
CDR3 protein: CASSKGGQLSGNTIYF; CDR3 DNA: TGTGCCAGCAGCAAAGGGGGCCAGCTCTCTGGAAACACCATATATTTT; D gene: -; CDR3 length: 16; clone size: -; J gene: TRBJ1-3; V gene: TRBV21-1
CDR3 protein: CASSQDNQADTQYF; CDR3 DNA: TGCGCCAGCAGCCAAGATAACCAGGCAGATACGCAGTATTTT; D gene: -; CDR3 length: 14; clone size: -; J gene: TRBJ2-3; V gene: TRBV4-1
CDR3 protein: CASTRQGVTDTQYF; CDR3 DNA: TGTGCCAGCACCCGACAGGGTGTAACAGATACGCAGTATTTT; D gene: TRBD1; CDR3 length: 14; clone size: -; J gene: TRBJ2-3; V gene: TRBV7-9
CDR3 protein: CASSGQSEAFF; CDR3 DNA: TGTGCCAGCAGTGGACAGAGTGAAGCTTTCTTT; D gene: -; CDR3 length: 11; clone size: -; J gene: TRBJ1-1; V gene: TRBV6-6
CDR3 protein: CASSYQGALGEKLFF; CDR3 DNA: TGTGCCAGCAGTTACCAGGGGGCTTTGGGAGAAAAACTGTTTTTT; D gene: TRBD1; CDR3 length: 15; clone size: -; J gene: TRBJ1-4; V gene: TRBV6-5
CDR3 protein: CASGLNEQFF; CDR3 DNA: TGTGCCAGCGGCCTCAACGAGCAGTTCTTC; D gene: -; CDR3 length: 10; clone size: -; J gene: TRBJ2-1; V gene: TRBV2
CDR3 protein: CASSPGLKMREKLFF; CDR3 DNA: TGTGCCAGCAGCCCAGGACTAAAAATGAGAGAAAAACTGTTTTTT; D gene: -; CDR3 length: 15; clone size: few; J gene: TRBJ1-4; V gene: TRBV14
CDR3 protein: CASSLARSGVNNEQFF; CDR3 DNA: TGTGCCAGCAGCTTGGCAAGATCAGGGGTGAACAATGAGCAGTTCTTC; D gene: -; CDR3 length: 16; clone size: once; J gene: TRBJ2-1; V gene: TRBV5-4
CDR3 protein: CASSGVGSGGENEQFF; CDR3 DNA: TGTGCCAGCAGTGGGGTAGGAAGCGGGGGGGAGAATGAGCAGTTCTTC; D gene: TRBD2; CDR3 length: 16; clone size: -; J gene: TRBJ2-1; V gene: TRBV27
CDR3 protein: CSVVPSSGTYEQYF; CDR3 DNA: TGCAGCGTTGTTCCGTCTAGCGGGACCTACGAGCAGTACTTC; D gene: TRBD2; CDR3 length: 14; clone size: -; J gene: TRBJ2-7; V gene: TRBV29-1
CDR3 protein: CAATFGTGPYEQYF; CDR3 DNA: TGTGCCGCAACGTTCGGGACAGGCCCCTACGAGCAGTACTTC; D gene: TRBD1; CDR3 length: 14; clone size: -; J gene: TRBJ2-7; V gene: TRBV18
CDR3 protein: CAISESGGLLYEQYF; CDR3 DNA: TGTGCCATCAGTGAATCAGGGGGTCTGCTATACGAGCAGTACTTC; D gene: TRBD1; CDR3 length: 15; clone size: -; J gene: TRBJ2-7; V gene: TRBV10-3
CDR3 protein: CASSLGTEPHEKLFF; CDR3 DNA: TGTGCCAGCTCACTTGGGACAGAGCCCCATGAAAAACTGTTTTTT; D gene: TRBD1; CDR3 length: 15; clone size: -; J gene: TRBJ1-4; V gene: TRBV18
CDR3 protein: CASRTGGDYGYTF; CDR3 DNA: TGTGCCAGCAGGACAGGGGGTGACTATGGCTACACCTTC; D gene: TRBD1; CDR3 length: 13; clone size: -; J gene: TRBJ1-2; V gene: TRBV5-8
CDR3 protein: CASSPGGGAAETQYF; CDR3 DNA: TGCGCCAGCAGCCCCGGCGGGGGGGCCGCAGAGACCCAGTACTTC; D gene: TRBD2; CDR3 length: 15; clone size: -; J gene: TRBJ2-5; V gene: TRBV5-1
CDR3 protein: CSVSGSGGKLFF; CDR3 DNA: TGCAGCGTTTCTGGGTCCGGGGGAAAACTGTTTTTT; D gene: -; CDR3 length: 12; clone size: -; J gene: TRBJ1-4; V gene: TRBV29-1
CDR3 protein: CASSEASHGELFF; CDR3 DNA: TGTGCCAGCAGTGAAGCGAGCCACGGGGAGCTGTTTTTT; D gene: -; CDR3 length: 13; clone size: -; J gene: TRBJ2-2; V gene: TRBV6-1
CDR3 protein: CASSSVTRSRNEQFF; CDR3 DNA: TGTGCCAGCAGTTCGGTGACTAGGAGCCGCAATGAGCAGTTCTTC; D gene: -; CDR3 length: 15; clone size: -; J gene: TRBJ2-1; V gene: TRBV5-4
CDR3 protein: CATSDLSGVRHF; CDR3 DNA: TGTGCCACCAGTGATTTGTCGGGGGTCCGACATTTT; D gene: -; CDR3 length: 12; clone size: -; J gene: TRBJ1-5; V gene: TRBV24-1
CDR3 protein: CASSPAGAGVTGELFF; CDR3 DNA: TGTGCCAGCAGCCCGGCGGGGGCGGGAGTAACCGGGGAGCTGTTTTTT; D gene: -; CDR3 length: 16; clone size: -; J gene: TRBJ2-2; V gene: TRBV5-4
CDR3 protein: CASGGGAGETQYF; CDR3 DNA: TGTGCCAGTGGCGGCGGGGCGGGGGAGACCCAGTACTTC; D gene: -; CDR3 length: 13; clone size: -; J gene: TRBJ2-5; V gene: TRBV19
CDR3 protein: CASSLGTGYGYTF; CDR3 DNA: TGTGCCAGCAGCTTAGGGACAGGGTATGGCTACACCTTC; D gene: TRBD1; CDR3 length: 13; clone size: -; J gene: TRBJ1-2; V gene: TRBV7-9
CDR3 protein: CASSFGTGDLNEQFF; CDR3 DNA: TGTGCCAGCAGCTTTGGAACGGGGGACCTGAATGAGCAGTTCTTC; D gene: -; CDR3 length: 15; clone size: -; J gene: TRBJ2-1; V gene: TRBV7-9
CDR3 protein: CASTRQGIGQPQHF; CDR3 DNA: TGTGCCAGTACCCGACAGGGTATAGGTCAGCCCCAGCATTTT; D gene: TRBD1; CDR3 length: 14; clone size: -; J gene: TRBJ1-5; V gene: TRBV19
CDR3 protein: CASRPDRAYEQYF; CDR3 DNA: TGTGCCAGCAGACCAGACCGGGCCTACGAGCAGTACTTC; D gene: -; CDR3 length: 13; clone size: -; J gene: TRBJ2-7; V gene: TRBV2